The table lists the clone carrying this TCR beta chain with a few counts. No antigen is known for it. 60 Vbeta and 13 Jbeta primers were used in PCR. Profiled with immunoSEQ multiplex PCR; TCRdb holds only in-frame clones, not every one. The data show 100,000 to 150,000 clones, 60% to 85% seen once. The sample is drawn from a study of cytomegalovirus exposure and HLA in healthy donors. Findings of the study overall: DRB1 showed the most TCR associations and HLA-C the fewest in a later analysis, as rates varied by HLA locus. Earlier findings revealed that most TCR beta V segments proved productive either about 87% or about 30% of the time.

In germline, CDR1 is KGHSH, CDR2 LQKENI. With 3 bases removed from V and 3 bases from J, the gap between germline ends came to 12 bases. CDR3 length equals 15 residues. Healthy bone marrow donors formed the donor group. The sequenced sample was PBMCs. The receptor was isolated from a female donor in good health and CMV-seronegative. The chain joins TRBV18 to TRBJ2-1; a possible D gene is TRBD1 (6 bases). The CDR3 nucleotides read TGTGCCAGCTCACCGGGACCCAGGGGCTACAATGAGCAGTTCTTC. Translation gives CASSPGPRGYNEQFF.